This record covers a single T cell receptor beta chain. Germline V gene lookup returns CDR1 SGHAT and CDR2 FQNNGV. The length of the CDR3 is 15 residues. J was trimmed by 10 bases and V by 3 bases; bases with no gene match: 9. The sample originates from a study of blood T cell repertoires in COVID-19. About the study: Donors in the United States, Italy and Spain gave samples during acute or convalescent COVID-19.

TCRdb keeps only in-frame clones here, not all; method: immunoSEQ multiplex PCR. The sample lists hundreds of thousands of clones; around nine tenths were seen once. This clonotype was obtained from a woman aged 18-29 years who had recovered from COVID-19. The sequenced sample consisted of peripheral blood. J is TRBJ2-1 and V is TRBV11-2; 10 bases align to TRBD2. Written as DNA, the CDR3 is TGTGCCAGCAGCTTGTGGCTAGCGGGAGTAGGGGAGCAGTTCTTC. It translates to CASSLWLAGVGEQFF.